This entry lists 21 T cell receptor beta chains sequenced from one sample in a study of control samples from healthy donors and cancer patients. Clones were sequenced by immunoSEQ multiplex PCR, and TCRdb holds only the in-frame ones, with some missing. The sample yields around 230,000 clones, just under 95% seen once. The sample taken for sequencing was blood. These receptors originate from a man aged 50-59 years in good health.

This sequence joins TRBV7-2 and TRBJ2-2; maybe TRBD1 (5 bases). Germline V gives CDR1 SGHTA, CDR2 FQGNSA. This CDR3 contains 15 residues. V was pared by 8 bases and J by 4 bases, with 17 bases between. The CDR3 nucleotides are TGTGCCAGCGTATGGGGCGCGGCGAGCACCGGGGAGCTGTTTTTT. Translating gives CASVWGAASTGELFF.

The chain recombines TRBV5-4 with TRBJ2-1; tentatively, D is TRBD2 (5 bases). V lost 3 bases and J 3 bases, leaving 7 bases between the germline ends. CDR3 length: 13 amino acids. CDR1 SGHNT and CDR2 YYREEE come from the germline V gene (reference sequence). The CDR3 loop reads CASSWRLYNEQFF. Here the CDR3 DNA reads TGTGCCAGCAGCTGGAGGCTCTACAATGAGCAGTTCTTC.

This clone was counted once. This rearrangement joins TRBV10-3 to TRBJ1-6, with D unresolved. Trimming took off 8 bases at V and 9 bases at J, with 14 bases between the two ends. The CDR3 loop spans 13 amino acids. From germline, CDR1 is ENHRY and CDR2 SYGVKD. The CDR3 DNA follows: TGTGCCATCTTGGGTGAGCCGGGTTCACCCCTCCACTTT. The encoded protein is CAILGEPGSPLHF.

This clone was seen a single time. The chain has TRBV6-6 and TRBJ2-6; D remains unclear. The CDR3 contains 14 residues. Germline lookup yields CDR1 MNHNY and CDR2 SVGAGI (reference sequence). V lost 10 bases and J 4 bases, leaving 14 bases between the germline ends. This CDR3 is CATVKAAGANVLTF. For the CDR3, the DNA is TGTGCCACGGTTAAGGCCGCCGGGGCCAACGTCCTGACTTTC.

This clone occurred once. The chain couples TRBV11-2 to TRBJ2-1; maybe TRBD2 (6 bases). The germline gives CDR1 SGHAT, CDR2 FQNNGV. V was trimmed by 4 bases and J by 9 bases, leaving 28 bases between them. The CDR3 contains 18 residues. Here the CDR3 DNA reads TGTGCCAGCAGCTCCTTCTACCGGGCCCGGGGAGGATCTATTGAGCAGTTCTTC. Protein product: CASSSFYRARGGSIEQFF.

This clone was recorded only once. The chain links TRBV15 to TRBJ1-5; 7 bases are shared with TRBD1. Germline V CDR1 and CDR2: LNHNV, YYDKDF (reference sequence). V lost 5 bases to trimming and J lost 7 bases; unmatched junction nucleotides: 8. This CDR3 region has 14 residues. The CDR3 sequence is CATSGGGQTQPQHF. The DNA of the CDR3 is TGTGCCACCAGCGGTGGGGGACAGACACAGCCCCAGCATTTT.

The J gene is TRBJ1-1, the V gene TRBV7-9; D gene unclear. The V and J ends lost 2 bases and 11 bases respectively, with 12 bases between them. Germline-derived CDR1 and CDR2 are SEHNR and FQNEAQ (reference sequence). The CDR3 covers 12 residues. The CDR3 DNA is TGTGCCAGCAGCTTATCGGACCCTGTGGCTTTCTTT. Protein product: CASSLSDPVAFF.

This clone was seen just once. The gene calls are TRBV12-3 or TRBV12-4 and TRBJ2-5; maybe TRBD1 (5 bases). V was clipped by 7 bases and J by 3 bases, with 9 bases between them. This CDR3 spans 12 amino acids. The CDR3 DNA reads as TGTGCCAGCACCCCGACAGAAGAGACCCAGTACTTC. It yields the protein CASTPTEETQYF.

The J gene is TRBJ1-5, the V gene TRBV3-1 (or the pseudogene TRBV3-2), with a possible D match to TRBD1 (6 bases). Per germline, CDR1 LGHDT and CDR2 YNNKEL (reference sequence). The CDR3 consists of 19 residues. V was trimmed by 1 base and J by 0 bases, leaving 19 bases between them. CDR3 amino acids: CASSQANNRAGVSNQPQHF. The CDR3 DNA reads TGTGCCAGCAGCCAAGCAAATAACAGGGCGGGCGTTAGCAATCAGCCCCAGCATTTT.

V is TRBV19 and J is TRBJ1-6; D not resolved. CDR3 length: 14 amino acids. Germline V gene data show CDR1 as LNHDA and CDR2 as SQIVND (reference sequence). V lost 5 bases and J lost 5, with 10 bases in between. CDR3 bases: TGTGCCAGTAGTCCGAGAGTAGATAATTCACCCCTCCACTTT. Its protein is CASSPRVDNSPLHF.

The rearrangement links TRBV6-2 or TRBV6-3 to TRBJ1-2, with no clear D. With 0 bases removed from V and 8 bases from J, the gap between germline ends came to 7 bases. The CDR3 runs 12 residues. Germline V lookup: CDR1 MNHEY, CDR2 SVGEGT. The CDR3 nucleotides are TGTGCCAGCAGTTACTCTCTGAAAGGCTACACCTTC. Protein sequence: CASSYSLKGYTF.

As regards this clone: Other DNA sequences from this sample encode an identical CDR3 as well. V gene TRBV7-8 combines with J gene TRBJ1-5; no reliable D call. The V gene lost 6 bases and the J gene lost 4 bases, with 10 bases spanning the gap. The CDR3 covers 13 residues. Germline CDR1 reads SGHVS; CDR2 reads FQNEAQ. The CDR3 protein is CASSLRGNQPQHF. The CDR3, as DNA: TGTGCCAGCAGTTTGAGAGGGAATCAGCCCCAGCATTTT.

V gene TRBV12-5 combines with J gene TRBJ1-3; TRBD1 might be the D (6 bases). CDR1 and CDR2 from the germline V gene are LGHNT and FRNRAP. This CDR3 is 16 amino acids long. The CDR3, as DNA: TGTGACCAACAGGGACGTCCGCCCTTCTCTGGAAACACCATATATTTT. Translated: CDQQGRPPFSGNTIYF.

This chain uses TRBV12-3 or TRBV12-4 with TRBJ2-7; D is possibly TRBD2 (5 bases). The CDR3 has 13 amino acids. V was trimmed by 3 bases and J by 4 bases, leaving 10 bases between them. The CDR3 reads CASSLGVQYEQYV. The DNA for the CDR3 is TGTGCCAGCAGTTTGGGAGTACAGTACGAGCAGTACGTC.

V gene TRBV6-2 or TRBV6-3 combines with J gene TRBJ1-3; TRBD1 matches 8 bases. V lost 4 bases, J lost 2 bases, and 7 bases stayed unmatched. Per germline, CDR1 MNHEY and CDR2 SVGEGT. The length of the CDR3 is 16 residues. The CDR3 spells CASSLDRASAGNTIYF. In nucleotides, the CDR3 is TGTGCCAGCAGTTTGGACAGGGCCAGCGCTGGAAACACCATATATTTT.

CDR3 nucleotide sequence: TGTGCCAGCAGCTTTTCGCGGGGGGACTCCTACGAGCAGTACTTC. It is translated as CASSFSRGDSYEQYF. This sequence joins TRBV7-2 and TRBJ2-7, with 8 bases aligning to TRBD2. In germline, CDR1 is SGHTA, CDR2 FQGNSA. Germline trimming cut 3 bases from V and 0 bases from J; bases unmatched to any gene: 4. The CDR3 is 15 residues long.

DNA of the CDR3: TGTGCCAGCAGCTTAGCGGGACTAGCGGGGGATGAGCAGTTCTTC. Its translation: CASSLAGLAGDEQFF. V and J are TRBV11-2 and TRBJ2-1; the match to TRBD2 covers 14 bases. Germline loops: CDR1 SGHAT, CDR2 FQNNGV. This CDR3 region has 15 residues. V gave up 1 base and J gave up 8 bases; unmatched junction bases: 1.

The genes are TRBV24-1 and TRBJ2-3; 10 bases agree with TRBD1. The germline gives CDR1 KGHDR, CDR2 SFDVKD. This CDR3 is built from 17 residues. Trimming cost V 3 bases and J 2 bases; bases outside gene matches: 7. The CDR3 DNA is TGTGCCACCAGTGATCCGGGACAGGGGCGCATCACAGATACGCAGTATTTT. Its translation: CATSDPGQGRITDTQYF.

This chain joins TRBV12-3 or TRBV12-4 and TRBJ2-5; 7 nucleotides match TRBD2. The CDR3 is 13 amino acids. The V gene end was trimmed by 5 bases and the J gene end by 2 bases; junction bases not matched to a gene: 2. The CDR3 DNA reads TGTGCCAGCAGTAGCGGGACTCAAGAGACCCAGTACTTC. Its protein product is CASSSGTQETQYF.

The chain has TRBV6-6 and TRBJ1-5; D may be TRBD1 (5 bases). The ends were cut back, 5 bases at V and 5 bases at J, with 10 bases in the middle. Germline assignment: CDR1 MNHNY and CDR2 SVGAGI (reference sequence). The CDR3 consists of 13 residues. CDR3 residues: CASSPGTYQPQHF. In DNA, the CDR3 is TGTGCCAGCAGTCCCGGGACCTATCAGCCCCAGCATTTT.

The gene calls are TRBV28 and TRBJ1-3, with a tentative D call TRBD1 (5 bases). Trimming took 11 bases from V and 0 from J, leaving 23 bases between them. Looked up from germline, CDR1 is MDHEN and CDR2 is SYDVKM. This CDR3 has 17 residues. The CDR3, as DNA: TGTGCCTCCCTTGTAACAGGTGGAATCTACTCTGGAAACACCATATATTTT. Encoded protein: CASLVTGGIYSGNTIYF.